The 3 T cell receptor beta chains reported below all come from one sample, sequenced in a study of T-cell reconstitution after alpha-beta-depleted transplantation in children. Unique molecular identifiers were used to barcode this TCRbeta library. TCRdb re-analysed the PCR reads in MiXCR, keeping a single row per CDR3 protein. The profile covers 500,000 or so distinct CDR3 sequences, with less than 35% appearing a single time and 2% to 2.5% taken by the ten largest. This specimen was PBMCs from the stem cell graft donor, taken from the stem cell graft. The receptor source for this set is a human donor who donated a stem cell graft to a child with aplastic anemia.

This chain uses TRBV12-3 or TRBV12-4 with TRBJ1-2; maybe TRBD1 (5 bases). This CDR3 has 12 residues. V dropped 3 bases and J dropped 5 bases, with 7 bases sitting between them. The CDR3 reads CASSFREYGYTF. CDR3 DNA sequence: TGTGCCAGCAGTTTCAGGGAGTATGGCTACACCTTC.

The genes are TRBV20-1 and TRBJ1-3, with D possibly being TRBD1 (5 bases). Germline CDR1 is DFQATT and CDR2 is SNEGSKA (reference sequence). V was cut by 6 bases and J by 4 bases, with 16 bases left in between. The CDR3 length is 14 residues. In nucleotides, the CDR3 is TGCAGTGCAACCAATCCAGGGATAGGAAACACCATATATTTT. Its translation is CSATNPGIGNTIYF.

The table lists this clonotype with a few counts. The chain uses TRBV12-3 or TRBV12-4 and TRBJ2-1; D unclear. The V gene lost 3 bases and the J gene lost 12 bases, with 15 bases spanning the gap. This CDR3 has 13 amino acids. CDR3 nucleotides: TGTGCCAGCAGTTTTCCCGGATCTAACTTGCAGTTCTTC. It codes for CASSFPGSNLQFF.